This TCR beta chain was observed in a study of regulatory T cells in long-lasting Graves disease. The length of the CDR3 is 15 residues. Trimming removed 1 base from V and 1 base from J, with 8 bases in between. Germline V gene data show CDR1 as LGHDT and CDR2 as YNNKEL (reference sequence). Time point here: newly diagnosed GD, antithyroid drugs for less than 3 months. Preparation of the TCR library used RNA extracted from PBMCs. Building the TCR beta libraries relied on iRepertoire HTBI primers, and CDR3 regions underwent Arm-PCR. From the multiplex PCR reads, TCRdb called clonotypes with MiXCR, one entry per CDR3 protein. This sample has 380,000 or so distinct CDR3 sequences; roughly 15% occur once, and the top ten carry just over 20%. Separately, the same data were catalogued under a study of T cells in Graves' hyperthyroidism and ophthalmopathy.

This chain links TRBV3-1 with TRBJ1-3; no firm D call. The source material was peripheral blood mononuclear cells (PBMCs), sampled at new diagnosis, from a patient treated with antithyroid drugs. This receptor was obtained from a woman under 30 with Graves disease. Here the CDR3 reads CASSQVSTSGNTIYF. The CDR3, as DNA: TGTGCCAGCAGCCAAGTCTCGACTTCTGGAAACACCATATATTTT.